What follows are 27 T cell receptor beta chains derived from one specimen sequenced in a study of CXCR3-negative and CXCR3-positive naive CD8 T cells. The libraries of TRB cDNA were prepared using 5' RACE with UMI labels. TCRdb re-called the 5' RACE reads and catalogs CDR3 proteins one per entry, DNA excluded. With around 34,000 distinct CDR3 sequences in the sample, the ten largest clones hold approximately 15%. Material: memory CD8+ T cells from blood. All receptors come from a human donor in good health. Some clones in this sample may be carry-over from other donors' samples.

The V and J genes are TRBV5-6 and TRBJ2-5; as DNA is missing, the TRBD2 call by TCRdb cannot be tested. Germline loops: CDR1 SGHDT, CDR2 YYEEEE. This CDR3 has 13 amino acids. CDR3 protein: CASQHGGQETQYF.

The chain is built from TRBV6-2 or TRBV6-3 and TRBJ2-7. Germline values: CDR1 MNHEY, CDR2 SVGEGT. The CDR3 is 14 residues long. The CDR3 region is CASTTPGTHYEQYF.

V usage is TRBV3-1 and J usage is TRBJ2-3; checking the TCRdb D call of TRBD1 is not possible without DNA. There are 15 residues in the CDR3. The V gene's germline CDR1 is LGHDT and CDR2 YNNKEL (reference sequence). The CDR3 loop reads CASSWGQRAEDTQYF.

The chain combines TRBV6-6 with TRBJ2-3. The CDR3 consists of 12 residues. CDR1 is MNHNY and CDR2 is SVGAGI in the germline V gene (reference sequence). CDR3 loop: CASAVGRDTQYF.

The chain joins TRBV28 to TRBJ2-7. Germline loops: CDR1 MDHEN, CDR2 SYDVKM. The CDR3 contains 16 residues. The CDR3 sequence is CASSFDRTTPSYEQYF.

The chain couples TRBV7-9 to TRBJ2-5. The CDR3 is 15 amino acids. Germline loops: CDR1 SEHNR, CDR2 FQNEAQ (reference sequence). CDR3 sequence: CASSLPKVSQETQYF.

Frequency places this clonotype as medium-sized (0.01 to 0.1%). J is TRBJ2-3 and V is TRBV6-4; TCRdb's D call, TRBD2, is unchecked because there is no DNA. Germline CDR1 MRHNA, CDR2 SNTAGT. The CDR3 covers 15 residues. CDR3 in amino acids: CASSRTSGSPDTQYF.

J is TRBJ2-2 and V is TRBV5-1. The CDR3 sequence is 16 residues long. Germline-derived CDR1 and CDR2 are SGHRS and YFSETQ. Here the CDR3 reads CASSLVASDLTGELFF. Drawing the rest from reference TRBV5-1 and TRBJ2-2, the complete variable domain is KAGVTQTPRYLIKTRGQQVTLSCSPISGHRSVSWYQQTPGQGLQFLFEYFSETQRNKGNFPGRFSGRQFSNSRSEMNVSTLELGDSALYLCASSLVASDLTGELFFGEGSRLTVL.

This rearrangement joins TRBV15 to TRBJ2-5. This CDR3 is 15 amino acids long. From germline, CDR1 is LNHNV and CDR2 YYDKDF (reference sequence). The chain's CDR3 is CATSRDSTGQETQYF.

This rearrangement joins TRBV28 to TRBJ2-7; TCRdb picks TRBD1, but there is no DNA to check that call. Germline CDR1 is MDHEN and CDR2 is SYDVKM. This CDR3 is built from 14 residues. CDR3 in amino acids: CASSLSAGGQEQYF.

The chain joins TRBV13 to TRBJ2-7; as DNA is missing, the TRBD2 call by TCRdb cannot be tested. The V gene's germline CDR1 is PRHDT and CDR2 FYEKMQ (reference sequence). CDR3 length: 17 residues. The CDR3 region is CASSWGTSGGPAYEQYF.

This chain uses TRBV4-3 with TRBJ2-7; the D call of TRBD1 rests on TCRdb alone, since no DNA is present to check it. Per the germline V gene, CDR1 is LGHNA and CDR2 is YSLEER. The CDR3 runs 15 residues. This CDR3 is CASSQDRTPDYEQYF.

This chain connects TRBV27 to TRBJ1-1; checking the TCRdb D call of TRBD1 is not possible without DNA. The length of the CDR3 is 14 residues. In germline, CDR1 is MNHEY, CDR2 SMNVEV (reference sequence). CDR3 amino acids: CASSLGSGVTEAFF.

This chain connects TRBV7-9 to TRBJ2-1. Germline CDR1 SEHNR, CDR2 FQNEAQ (reference sequence). The CDR3 contains 16 residues. This chain's CDR3 is CASSQEMVSSYNEQFF.

This chain connects TRBV5-1 to TRBJ2-2. Germline V CDR1 and CDR2: SGHRS, YFSETQ. CDR3 length: 12 residues. This chain's CDR3 is CASRAVNGELFF. The entire variable domain, with the rest obtained from reference TRBV5-1 and TRBJ2-2, is as follows: KAGVTQTPRYLIKTRGQQVTLSCSPISGHRSVSWYQQTPGQGLQFLFEYFSETQRNKGNFPGRFSGRQFSNSRSEMNVSTLELGDSALYLCASRAVNGELFFGEGSRLTVL.

V and J are TRBV7-6 and TRBJ2-7. The CDR3 consists of 19 residues. CDR1 and CDR2 from the germline V gene are SGHVS and FNYEAQ. The CDR3 sequence is CASSLAAAERSRTVDEQYF.

The rearrangement joins TRBV7-6 to TRBJ2-1; TCRdb picks TRBD1, but there is no DNA to check that call. This CDR3 comprises 14 residues. From germline, CDR1 is SGHVS and CDR2 FNYEAQ. The CDR3: CASRGQGPGDEQFF. Full variable domain (missing parts from reference TRBV7-6 and TRBJ2-1): GAGVSQSPRYKVTKRGQDVALRCDPISGHVSLYWYRQALGQGPEFLTYFNYEAQQDKSGLPNDRFSAERPEGSISTLTIQRTEQRDSAMYRCASRGQGPGDEQFFGPGTRLTVL.

The V call is TRBV7-6, the J call TRBJ2-3; TCRdb gives TRBD2 as the D gene, but with no DNA this cannot be confirmed. The CDR3 covers 17 residues. The germline CDR1 and CDR2 sequences are SGHVS and FNYEAQ. CDR3 protein: CASSLALAGSSTDTQYF.

This chain links TRBV5-1 with TRBJ2-1. Germline values: CDR1 SGHRS, CDR2 YFSETQ. There are 15 residues in the CDR3. This CDR3 reads CASSLGPSDGNEQFF. The full variable domain, in which reference TRBV5-1 and TRBJ2-1 provide the parts outside the CDR3, is KAGVTQTPRYLIKTRGQQVTLSCSPISGHRSVSWYQQTPGQGLQFLFEYFSETQRNKGNFPGRFSGRQFSNSRSEMNVSTLELGDSALYLCASSLGPSDGNEQFFGPGTRLTVL.

CDR3 region: CASSPGQTTQYF. The J gene is TRBJ2-3, the V gene TRBV12-3 or TRBV12-4; as DNA is missing, the TRBD1 call by TCRdb cannot be tested. This CDR3 spans 12 amino acids.

CDR3 sequence: CASSLVLAGNYNEQFF. The chain couples TRBV7-2 to TRBJ2-1; the TCRdb call, TRBD2, lacks DNA for checking. Germline values: CDR1 SGHTA, CDR2 FQGNSA. The CDR3 extends over 16 amino acids.

The chain links TRBV28 to TRBJ2-5; the TRBD2 assignment by TCRdb is unverifiable without DNA. The germline V gene encodes CDR1 MDHEN and CDR2 SYDVKM. The CDR3 is 15 amino acids. The CDR3 reads CASHLAGAGIETQYF.

This chain connects TRBV7-9 to TRBJ2-1; TCRdb lists TRBD1, though no DNA is available to test this call. The CDR3 spans 17 residues. CDR1 is SEHNR, CDR2 FQNEAQ, per germline (reference sequence). The CDR3 sequence: CASSDPRERGPYNEQFF. The variable domain in full, with the rest retrieved from reference TRBV7-9 and TRBJ2-1, is DTGVSQNPRHKITKRGQNVTFRCDPISEHNRLYWYRQTLGQGPEFLTYFQNEAQLEKSRLLSDRFSAERPKGSFSTLEIQRTEQGDSAMYLCASSDPRERGPYNEQFFGPGTRLTVL.

The chain couples TRBV24-1 to TRBJ2-5; TCRdb's D gene call, TRBD1, goes unchecked for lack of DNA. This CDR3 is 14 amino acids long. Germline V gives CDR1 KGHDR, CDR2 SFDVKD. The CDR3 spells CATSDSGPGETQYF.

The rearrangement links TRBV6-4 to TRBJ2-1; TCRdb proposes TRBD2, but this gene call is untestable without DNA. Germline CDR1 MRHNA, CDR2 SNTAGT. This CDR3 contains 15 residues. The CDR3 here is CASSDRLAGSDEQFF.

The CDR3 spells CASSQDGDRGFLETQYF. The J gene is TRBJ2-5, the V gene TRBV4-2; as DNA is missing, the TRBD1 call by TCRdb cannot be tested. The length of the CDR3 is 17 residues. The germline gives CDR1 LGHNA, CDR2 YNFKEQ.

The chain carries TRBV7-2 and TRBJ2-5; checking the TCRdb D call of TRBD2 is not possible without DNA. Germline V gene lookup returns CDR1 SGHTA and CDR2 FQGNSA. The CDR3 is made up of 15 amino acids. CDR3 in amino acids: CASSPPRAALGAQYF. The full variable domain, its missing parts supplied by reference TRBV7-2 and TRBJ2-5, is GAGVSQSPSNKVTEKGKDVELRCDPISGHTALYWYRQSLGQGLEFLIYFQGNSAPDKSGLPSDRFSAERTGGSVSTLTIQRTQQEDSAVYLCASSPPRAALGAQYFGPGTRLLVL.